The 21 T cell receptor beta chains listed next were all sequenced from one sample in a study of beta chain features in type 1 diabetes. Which antigens these TCRs recognize remains unknown. Expressed TCRB transcripts were sequenced because the entire RNA isolate underwent reverse transcription. Assay: immunoSEQ multiplex PCR; the TCRdb copy retains only in-frame clones and omits some. The sample contains around 310,000 clones, about 13% of which appear only once. Whole-study findings and limits: People with Type 1 diabetes carried modestly yet significantly shorter TCRB CDR3s in all four CD4+ subsets.

The sample consisted of naive CD4+ T cells from blood. The receptors stem from a woman aged 18-35 years with type 1 diabetes.

This clone was observed a few times. V gene TRBV2 combines with J gene TRBJ2-5; tentative D call: TRBD2 (6 bases). Germline assignment: CDR1 SNHLY and CDR2 FYNNEI. The V end lost 1 base, the J end lost 5 bases, and 14 bases lay between the germline ends. The CDR3 covers 15 residues. CDR3 coding DNA: TGTGCCAGCAGTGAAGGTGGCCTAGCGCGCGAGACCCAGTACTTC. Amino acid sequence: CASSEGGLARETQYF.

This clone has a handful of counts. The V call is TRBV4-1, the J call TRBJ2-2, with TRBD2 matching 7 bases. Germline assignment: CDR1 MGHRA and CDR2 YSYEKL. The CDR3 is 18 residues long. V was pared by 0 bases and J by 5 bases, with 12 bases of the junction left unmatched. CDR3 residues: CASSQDFSAGARTGELFF. Here the CDR3 DNA reads TGCGCCAGCAGCCAAGATTTCTCGGCGGGAGCTCGAACCGGGGAGCTGTTTTTT.

A single count supports this clone. This chain joins TRBV28 and TRBJ2-4; D uncertain. Per germline, CDR1 MDHEN and CDR2 SYDVKM. The CDR3 totals 15 residues. Trimming cost V 6 bases and J 1 base, with 13 bases left between them. This CDR3 reads CASSPSGLAKNIQYF. Here the CDR3 DNA reads TGTGCCAGCAGCCCCTCGGGTTTGGCCAAAAACATTCAGTACTTC.

This sequence joins TRBV19 and TRBJ2-3; 7 bases map to TRBD1. In germline, CDR1 is LNHDA, CDR2 SQIVND (reference sequence). The CDR3 has 13 residues. V trimming: 7 bases; J trimming: 5 bases; junction bases outside the gene matches: 6. The CDR3 region has the DNA TGTGCCAGTACGGACAGGTCTGGAGATACGCAGTATTTT. This sequence encodes CASTDRSGDTQYF.

In its sample, this clone was seen a few times. The chain couples TRBV11-2 to TRBJ1-1; TRBD1 matches 8 bases. Germline V gene sequence: CDR1 SGHAT, CDR2 FQNNGV. The CDR3 has 15 amino acids. Trimming took 6 bases from V and 7 from J; bases not matched to a gene: 13. This CDR3 reads CASRFFGTGLYEAFF. The CDR3 DNA reads as TGTGCCAGCAGATTCTTCGGGACAGGACTCTATGAAGCTTTCTTT.

This clone was observed a few times. The chain recombines TRBV18 with TRBJ2-7, with D unclear. The V and J ends lost 0 bases and 1 base respectively, with 10 bases between them. The germline CDR1 and CDR2 sequences are KGHSH and LQKENI. The CDR3 totals 15 residues. CDR3 sequence reads: CASSPPNSPSYEQYF. CDR3 DNA sequence: TGTGCCAGCTCACCACCGAACAGTCCGTCCTACGAGCAGTACTTC.

This clone was detected only a few times. The V gene is TRBV6-6, the J gene TRBJ2-1; 9 bases map to TRBD1. Germline V gives CDR1 MNHNY, CDR2 SVGAGI (reference sequence). V gave up 6 bases and J gave up 2 bases; unmatched junction bases: 8. This CDR3 is built from 16 residues. CDR3 sequence reads: CASRENRGPPYNEQFF. The CDR3 nucleotides read TGTGCCAGCAGGGAAAACAGGGGGCCCCCCTACAATGAGCAGTTCTTC.

This clone appeared a few times. V and J are TRBV19 and TRBJ2-1, with 10 nucleotides matching TRBD2. This CDR3 contains 15 residues. With 6 bases clipped from V and 8 bases from J, the junction kept 10 bases outside the gene matches. Germline V gene lookup returns CDR1 LNHDA and CDR2 SQIVND (reference sequence). CDR3 in DNA: TGTGCCAGTAGCATAACTAGCGGGACCGGGTATGAGCAGTTCTTC. It specifies CASSITSGTGYEQFF.

This clone has just a few counts. The chain links TRBV28 to TRBJ1-2; the D is unclear. Trimming removed 6 bases at V and 4 bases at J, with 18 bases between. Germline values: CDR1 MDHEN, CDR2 SYDVKM. CDR3 length: 15 amino acids. The CDR3: CASRPPFGQIYGYTF. DNA of the CDR3: TGTGCCAGCAGACCCCCTTTTGGGCAAATCTATGGCTACACCTTC.

This clone was counted between two and nine times. The V call is TRBV2, the J call TRBJ2-1, with 8 bases that match TRBD2. There are 14 residues in the CDR3. V was clipped by 8 bases and J by 3 bases; unmatched bases: 6. Germline CDR1 reads SNHLY; CDR2 reads FYNNEI. CDR3 in amino acids: CASGLAGIYNEQFF. The CDR3 DNA reads as TGTGCCAGCGGTTTAGCGGGGATCTACAATGAGCAGTTCTTC.

This clone was detected a few times. The genes are TRBV5-1 and TRBJ2-1; 8 bases fit TRBD2. V shed 0 bases, J shed 9 bases, and the junction held 8 bases outside the gene matches. This CDR3 is built from 15 residues. CDR1 and CDR2 from the germline V gene are SGHRS and YFSETQ. CDR3 DNA: TGCGCCAGCAGCTTGGAGTCTAGCGGGCAGGGTGAGCAGTTCTTC. Translating gives CASSLESSGQGEQFF.

The chain uses TRBV19 and TRBJ2-1; 9 positions agree with TRBD1. V shed 4 bases, J shed 5 bases, and the junction held 9 bases outside the gene matches. This CDR3 is built from 16 residues. CDR1 is LNHDA and CDR2 is SQIVND in the germline V gene (reference sequence). CDR3 protein: CASSTQGQGSDNEQFF. As DNA, the CDR3 is TGTGCCAGTAGTACCCAGGGACAGGGCAGCGACAATGAGCAGTTCTTC.

This clone has a handful of counts. V and J are TRBV5-4 and TRBJ2-4, with TRBD2 identical over 12 bases. This CDR3 is built from 17 residues. The germline CDR1 and CDR2 sequences are SGHNT and YYREEE (reference sequence). V was pared by 3 bases and J by 4 bases, with 8 bases of the junction left unmatched. CDR3 residues: CASSYRLAGEVKNIQYF. For the CDR3, the DNA is TGTGCCAGCAGCTATAGACTAGCGGGAGAGGTGAAAAACATTCAGTACTTC.

The chain couples TRBV7-9 to TRBJ1-3; TRBD1 matches 9 bases. V was clipped by 5 bases and J by 4 bases; unmatched bases: 9. The V gene's germline CDR1 is SEHNR and CDR2 FQNEAQ (reference sequence). CDR3 length: 16 amino acids. CDR3 sequence (DNA): TGTGCCAGCAGCAAGCAGGGACAGGGTTCGGGAAACACCATATATTTT. Residues: CASSKQGQGSGNTIYF. Combining the CDR3 with reference TRBV7-9 and TRBJ1-3 gives the whole variable domain DTGVSQNPRHKITKRGQNVTFRCDPISEHNRLYWYRQTLGQGPEFLTYFQNEAQLEKSRLLSDRFSAERPKGSFSTLEIQRTEQGDSAMYLCASSKQGQGSGNTIYFGEGSWLTVV.

In DNA form, the CDR3 reads TGTGCCAGCAGCTTAGATAGAGACCCTAGCGGGGGAGCCTCAGATACGCAGTATTTT. It codes for CASSLDRDPSGGASDTQYF. The V and J genes are TRBV11-2 and TRBJ2-3, with 10 bases matching TRBD2. CDR1 and CDR2 (germline): SGHAT, FQNNGV. The V gene end was trimmed by 0 bases and the J gene end by 4 bases; junction bases not matched to a gene: 13. This CDR3 comprises 19 residues.

The chain couples TRBV27 to TRBJ1-2; maybe TRBD1 (6 bases). CDR3 size: 17 residues. Germline CDR1 reads MNHEY; CDR2 reads SMNVEV (reference sequence). Deletions cut 3 bases from V and 1 base from J, with 18 bases between. The CDR3 reads CASSFTQTGPVNYGYTF. DNA for the CDR3: TGTGCCAGCAGTTTTACCCAAACAGGGCCTGTTAACTATGGCTACACCTTC.

In this sample, this clone turned up a few times. The genes are TRBV5-1 and TRBJ2-2; possibly TRBD1 for D (6 bases). The CDR3 runs to 15 residues. Germline CDR1 SGHRS, CDR2 YFSETQ. With 0 bases removed from V and 5 bases from J, the gap between germline ends came to 11 bases. The CDR3 DNA is TGCGCCAGCAGCTTGGGTACAGGGCATACCGGGGAGCTGTTTTTT. It translates to CASSLGTGHTGELFF.

The V and J genes are TRBV4-1 and TRBJ2-1, with D possibly matching TRBD2 (7 bases). The CDR3 totals 13 residues. Trimming removed 0 bases at V and 15 bases at J, with 15 bases between. Germline CDR1 reads MGHRA; CDR2 reads YSYEKL. Written as DNA, the CDR3 is TGCGCCAGCAGCCAAGATGTACCGGGGGGCCGGTTCTTC. Its protein is CASSQDVPGGRFF.

This clone was seen a few times. J is TRBJ2-3 and V is TRBV27, with 9 positions matching TRBD1. V shed 7 bases, J shed 7 bases, and the junction held 6 bases outside the gene matches. Germline V CDR1 and CDR2: MNHEY, SMNVEV (reference sequence). This CDR3 has 13 residues. The CDR3 loop reads CASKGTGRNTQYF. The CDR3 DNA reads as TGTGCCAGCAAAGGGACAGGGCGCAATACGCAGTATTTT.

The chain has TRBV7-9 and TRBJ2-7; 9 positions agree with TRBD1. Germline V gene data show CDR1 as SEHNR and CDR2 as FQNEAQ (reference sequence). The CDR3 runs to 17 residues. With 5 bases clipped from V and 3 bases from J, the junction kept 14 bases outside the gene matches. In nucleotides, the CDR3 is TGTGCCAGCAGCGCCTGGACAGGGGATTACGCGTTCTACGAGCAGTACTTC. This gives the protein CASSAWTGDYAFYEQYF.

This clone came up a few times. The CDR3 sequence: CASGLGEQFF. In nucleotides, the CDR3 is TGTGCCAGTGGACTAGGCGAGCAGTTCTTC. The V and J genes are TRBV19 and TRBJ2-1, with TRBD2 identical over 7 bases. The ends lost 8 bases at V and 10 bases at J; junction bases unmatched: 2. The CDR3 loop spans 10 amino acids. Germline-derived CDR1 and CDR2 are LNHDA and SQIVND (reference sequence).